The following is a TCR beta chain sequence with its context. The junction had 12 bases not matched to a gene; V was cut back by 4 bases and J by 3 bases. The CDR3 runs 16 residues. The V gene's germline CDR1 is LNHDA and CDR2 SQIVND (reference sequence). Recruits, aged roughly 18 to 95 years, lived in 24 US areas. In assigning cohorts, the study relied on participant-reported clinical history. All recovered Cohort 3 donors got two negative PCRs, got clearance, or saw symptom resolution. The entry originates in a study of blood T cell repertoires in COVID-19. In the original workflow: For nucleated cells, counts were estimated from reference gene primer amplification. Produced via immunoSEQ multiplex PCR; TCRdb's table is partial and in-frame only. That table furnishes V, J and clone size, whereas the DNA furnished D and trimming. The sample has 200,000 to 300,000 clones; around nine tenths are singletons.

Sequenced sample: PBMCs or T cells enriched from blood (not recorded which). This chain connects TRBV19 to TRBJ2-7; 7 nucleotides line up with TRBD1. This TCR was sampled from a woman aged 18-29 years who had recovered from COVID-19. The chain's CDR3 is CASSTSGQPGFYEQYF. The DNA of the CDR3 is TGTGCCAGTAGTACCTCGGGACAGCCGGGATTCTACGAGCAGTACTTC.